This entry lists 8 T cell receptor beta chains sequenced from one sample in a study of control samples from healthy donors and cancer patients. Assay: immunoSEQ multiplex PCR; the TCRdb copy retains only in-frame clones and omits some. This sample has over 100,000 clones, with roughly 92% found just once. The sequenced material came from blood. Source of these receptors: a man in his late teens or twenties in good health.

The chain carries TRBV5-1 and TRBJ1-2; D gene unclear. Germline CDR1 reads SGHRS; CDR2 reads YFSETQ. The CDR3 loop spans 14 amino acids. V dropped 0 bases and J dropped 7 bases, with 13 bases sitting between them. The CDR3 nucleotides are TGCGCCAGCAGCTTGGAATCCCCTGAGGGTGGCTACACCTTC. Amino acid sequence: CASSLESPEGGYTF.

The CDR3 DNA reads as TGTGCCAGCAGCCAAGATTGGGCGGGAAACACTGAAGCTTTCTTT. It is translated as CASSQDWAGNTEAFF. The rearrangement joins TRBV14 to TRBJ1-1; D call uncertain. From germline, CDR1 is SGHDN and CDR2 FVKESK. The V gene lost 0 bases and the J gene lost 2 bases, with 10 bases spanning the gap. The CDR3 spans 15 residues. Full variable domain (missing parts from reference TRBV14 and TRBJ1-1): EAGVTQFPSHSVIEKGQTVTLRCDPISGHDNLYWYRRVMGKEIKFLLHFVKESKQDESGMPNNRFLAERTGGTYSTLKVQPAELEDSGVYFCASSQDWAGNTEAFFGQGTRLTVV.

The gene calls are TRBV2 and TRBJ2-5; D is perhaps TRBD1 (5 bases). Germline-derived CDR1 and CDR2 are SNHLY and FYNNEI. The CDR3 runs to 12 residues. The V and J ends lost 3 bases and 5 bases respectively, with 7 bases between them. This CDR3 is CASSDQGETQYF. The CDR3 DNA reads TGTGCCAGCAGTGATCAGGGTGAGACCCAGTACTTC.

This sequence joins TRBV9 and TRBJ1-3; maybe TRBD1 (6 bases). Trimming took 3 bases from V and 4 from J, leaving 14 bases between them. The CDR3 sequence is 15 residues long. CDR1 is SGDLS, CDR2 YYNGEE, per germline. CDR3 sequence: CASSDGGHLGNTIYF. The CDR3 DNA follows: TGTGCCAGCAGCGATGGGGGACATTTAGGAAACACCATATATTTT. Drawing the rest from reference TRBV9 and TRBJ1-3, the complete variable domain is DSGVTQTPKHLITATGQRVTLRCSPRSGDLSVYWYQQSLDQGLQFLIQYYNGEERAKGNILERFSAQQFPDLHSELNLSSLELGDSALYFCASSDGGHLGNTIYFGEGSWLTVV.

This rearrangement joins TRBV4-1 to TRBJ1-1; possible D gene TRBD1, 5 bases. Trimming shortened V by 4 bases and J by 0 bases, and 9 bases separated the two germline ends. Germline loops: CDR1 MGHRA, CDR2 YSYEKL. There are 14 residues in the CDR3. CDR3 DNA sequence: TGCGCCAGCAGCCCCGGACACTTGAACACTGAAGCTTTCTTT. Protein: CASSPGHLNTEAFF.

This clone was counted a few times. The junction departs from the called germline gene at one end, perhaps through a read error. The rearrangement links TRBV18 to TRBJ2-3, with D possibly being TRBD2 (6 bases). The CDR3 has 14 amino acids. The germline gives CDR1 KGHSH, CDR2 LQKENI. DNA of the CDR3: TGTGCCAGCTCACCACCAACTAGCAGAGATACGCAGTATTTT. Amino acids: CASSPPTSRDTQYF.

The chain's CDR3 is CASSYGAQGTSTDTQYF. The CDR3 DNA reads TGCGCCAGCAGCTACGGGGCACAGGGTACTAGCACAGATACGCAGTATTTT. V usage is TRBV5-1 and J usage is TRBJ2-3; maybe TRBD1 (6 bases). Germline CDR1 SGHRS, CDR2 YFSETQ. V was trimmed by 3 bases and J by 0 bases, leaving 17 bases between them. This CDR3 contains 17 residues. Supplemented by reference TRBV5-1 and TRBJ2-3, the full variable domain reads KAGVTQTPRYLIKTRGQQVTLSCSPISGHRSVSWYQQTPGQGLQFLFEYFSETQRNKGNFPGRFSGRQFSNSRSEMNVSTLELGDSALYLCASSYGAQGTSTDTQYFGPGTRLTVL.

This chain joins TRBV7-2 and TRBJ1-5; 8 bases align to TRBD1. V lost 5 bases to trimming and J lost 4 bases; unmatched junction nucleotides: 10. Germline V gene sequence: CDR1 SGHTA, CDR2 FQGNSA. This CDR3 comprises 16 residues. The chain's CDR3 is CASSPRDRGGNQPQHF. The CDR3 DNA reads TGTGCCAGCAGCCCGAGAGACAGGGGAGGGAATCAGCCCCAGCATTTT.